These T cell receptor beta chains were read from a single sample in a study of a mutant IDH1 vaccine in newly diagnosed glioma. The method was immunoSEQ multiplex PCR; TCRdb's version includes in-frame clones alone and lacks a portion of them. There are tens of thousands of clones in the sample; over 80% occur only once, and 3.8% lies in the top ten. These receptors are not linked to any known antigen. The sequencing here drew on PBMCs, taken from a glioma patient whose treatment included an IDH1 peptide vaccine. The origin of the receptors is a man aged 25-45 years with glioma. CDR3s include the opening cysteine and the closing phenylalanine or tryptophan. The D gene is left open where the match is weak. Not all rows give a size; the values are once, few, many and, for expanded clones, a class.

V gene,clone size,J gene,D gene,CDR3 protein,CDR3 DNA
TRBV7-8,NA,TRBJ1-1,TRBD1,CASSWGQGASGTEAFF,TGTGCCAGCAGCTGGGGACAGGGGGCTTCGGGCACTGAAGCTTTCTTT
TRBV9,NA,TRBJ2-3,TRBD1,CASRKPGQGVYF,TGTGCCAGCAGGAAACCGGGACAGGGCGTGTATTTT
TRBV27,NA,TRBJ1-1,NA,CASSPGGEFKPMNTEAFF,TGTGCCAGCAGTCCGGGGGGGGAGTTTAAACCTATGAACACTGAAGCTTTCTTT
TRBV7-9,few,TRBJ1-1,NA,CASSLEVGDGTEAFF,TGTGCCAGCAGCTTAGAGGTAGGGGATGGAACTGAAGCTTTCTTT
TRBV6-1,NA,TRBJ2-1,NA,CASSEASRTYNEQFF,TGTGCCAGCAGTGAAGCGAGCAGGACCTACAATGAGCAGTTCTTC
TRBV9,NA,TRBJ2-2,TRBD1,CASSVSGTGGTGELFF,TGTGCCAGCAGCGTTTCCGGGACAGGGGGCACCGGGGAGCTGTTTTTT
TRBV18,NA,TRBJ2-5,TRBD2,CASSQRGGHETQYF,TGTGCCAGCTCACAGCGGGGGGGTCACGAGACCCAGTACTTC
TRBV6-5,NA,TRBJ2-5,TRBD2,CASSILAGGRETQYF,TGTGCCAGCAGCATACTAGCGGGGGGGCGGGAGACCCAGTACTTC
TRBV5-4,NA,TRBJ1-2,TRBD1,CASSWGQGRIDYGYTF,TGTGCCAGCAGCTGGGGACAGGGGAGAATTGACTATGGCTACACCTTC
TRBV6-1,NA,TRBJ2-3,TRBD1,CAGARDRASSDTQYF,TGTGCCGGGGCCCGGGACAGGGCTTCGTCAGATACGCAGTATTTT
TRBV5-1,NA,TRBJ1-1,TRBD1,CASSQRDRGNTEAFF,TGCGCCAGCAGCCAGAGGGACAGGGGGAACACTGAAGCTTTCTTT